These 3 T cell receptor beta chains came from one sample sequenced in a study of follicular helper T cells after annual influenza vaccination. Sample time point: 2015-2016 season, 7 days after influenza vaccination. Libraries were prepared by immunoSEQ multiplex PCR; TCRdb keeps only in-frame clonotypes and omits some of them. The table lists some 4,000 clones, about four fifths of them singletons. The sample consisted of CXCR5+ CD38- circulating T follicular helper cells from blood, taken 7 days after influenza vaccination. Described subset: circulating Tfh, non-naive CD4+CXCR5+PD-1+ (ICOS+CD38+ or ICOS-CD38-). These receptors were obtained from an adult who received the influenza vaccine.

This clone was recorded only once. V gene TRBV7-6 combines with J gene TRBJ2-1, with TRBD2 matching over 9 bases. From germline, CDR1 is SGHVS and CDR2 FNYEAQ. J gave up 10 bases and V 5 bases, and 12 bases lay outside the gene matches. The CDR3 totals 15 residues. The CDR3 reads CASSLTSGGMREQFF. The CDR3 region has the DNA TGTGCCAGCAGCCTGACTAGCGGAGGGATGAGGGAGCAGTTCTTC. Variable domain in full (rest from reference TRBV7-6 and TRBJ2-1): GAGVSQSPRYKVTKRGQDVALRCDPISGHVSLYWYRQALGQGPEFLTYFNYEAQQDKSGLPNDRFSAERPEGSISTLTIQRTEQRDSAMYRCASSLTSGGMREQFFGPGTRLTVL.

This clone has more than one count but fewer than ten. This chain joins TRBV28 and TRBJ2-5, with 8 bases that match TRBD2. Germline lookup yields CDR1 MDHEN and CDR2 SYDVKM. Trimming removed 4 bases from V and 0 bases from J; junction bases left unmatched: 4. This CDR3 contains 15 residues. CDR3 nucleotides: TGTGCCAGCAGTTCTATAGCGGGGCACCAAGAGACCCAGTACTTC. Its protein product is CASSSIAGHQETQYF. Full variable domain (rest looked up from reference TRBV28 and TRBJ2-5): DVKVTQSSRYLVKRTGEKVFLECVQDMDHENMFWYRQDPGLGLRLIYFSYDVKMKEKGDIPEGYSVSREKKERFSLILESASTNQTSMYLCASSSIAGHQETQYFGPGTRLLVL.

The rearrangement uses TRBV10-3 and TRBJ1-2; D is undetermined. From germline, CDR1 is ENHRY and CDR2 SYGVKD. The CDR3 runs 15 residues. Trimming removed 4 bases at V and 6 bases at J, with 18 bases between. CDR3 DNA sequence: TGTGCCATCAGTGCGTCCTTCCGGATGACGGATGGCTACACCTTC. Translated: CAISASFRMTDGYTF.